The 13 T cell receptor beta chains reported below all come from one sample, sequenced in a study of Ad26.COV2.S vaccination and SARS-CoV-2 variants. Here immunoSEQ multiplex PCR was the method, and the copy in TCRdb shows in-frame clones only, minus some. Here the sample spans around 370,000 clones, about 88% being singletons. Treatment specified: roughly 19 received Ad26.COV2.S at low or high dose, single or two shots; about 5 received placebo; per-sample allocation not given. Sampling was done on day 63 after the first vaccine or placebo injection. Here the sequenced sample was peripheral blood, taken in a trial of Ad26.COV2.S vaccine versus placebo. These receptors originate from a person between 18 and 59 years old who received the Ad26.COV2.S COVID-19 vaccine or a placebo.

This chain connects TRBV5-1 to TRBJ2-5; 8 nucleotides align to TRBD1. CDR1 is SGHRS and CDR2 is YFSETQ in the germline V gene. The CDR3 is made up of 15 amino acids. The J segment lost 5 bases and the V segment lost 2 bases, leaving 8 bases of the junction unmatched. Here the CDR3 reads CASSFGRGLWETQYF. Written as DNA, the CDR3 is TGCGCCAGCAGCTTTGGCAGGGGGCTTTGGGAGACCCAGTACTTC.

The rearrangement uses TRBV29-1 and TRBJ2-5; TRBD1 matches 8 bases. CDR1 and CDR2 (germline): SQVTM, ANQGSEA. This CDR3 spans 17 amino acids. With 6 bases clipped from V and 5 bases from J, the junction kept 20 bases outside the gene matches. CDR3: CSVSPPLERQGFETQYF. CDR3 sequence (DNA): TGCAGCGTGTCACCGCCTTTAGAAAGACAGGGGTTCGAGACCCAGTACTTC.

CDR3: CASMGNGLTYNEQFF. CDR3 coding DNA: TGTGCCAGCATGGGGAACGGGCTGACCTACAATGAGCAGTTCTTC. This sequence joins TRBV11-2 and TRBJ2-1; D gene unclear. Germline CDR1 and CDR2: SGHAT and FQNNGV. CDR3 length: 15 amino acids. Trimming stripped 7 bases from V and 2 bases from J, with 15 bases between.

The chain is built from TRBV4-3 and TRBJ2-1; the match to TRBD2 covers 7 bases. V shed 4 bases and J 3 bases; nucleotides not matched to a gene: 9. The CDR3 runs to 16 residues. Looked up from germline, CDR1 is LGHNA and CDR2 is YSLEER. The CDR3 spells CASSPLGEGFYNEQFF. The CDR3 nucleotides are TGCGCCAGCAGCCCCTTGGGGGAGGGCTTCTACAATGAGCAGTTCTTC.

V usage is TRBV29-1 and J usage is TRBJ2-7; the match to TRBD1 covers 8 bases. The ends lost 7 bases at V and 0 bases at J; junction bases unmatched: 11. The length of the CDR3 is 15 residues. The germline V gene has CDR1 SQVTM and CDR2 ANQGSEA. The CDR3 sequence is CSGSGTGAGSYEQYF. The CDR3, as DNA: TGCAGCGGTTCCGGGACAGGAGCCGGCTCCTACGAGCAGTACTTC.

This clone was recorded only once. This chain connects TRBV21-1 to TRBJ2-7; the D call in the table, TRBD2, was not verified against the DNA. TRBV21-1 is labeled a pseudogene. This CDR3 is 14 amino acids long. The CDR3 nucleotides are TGTGCCAGCGTTTGGCAGGAGGGTTCCTACGAGCAGTACTTC. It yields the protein CASVWQEGSYEQYF.

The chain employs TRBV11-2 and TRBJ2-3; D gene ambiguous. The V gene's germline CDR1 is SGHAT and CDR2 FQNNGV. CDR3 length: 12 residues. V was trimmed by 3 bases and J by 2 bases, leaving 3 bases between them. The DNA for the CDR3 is TGTGCCAGCAGCTTCGCCACAGATACGCAGTATTTT. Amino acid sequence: CASSFATDTQYF.

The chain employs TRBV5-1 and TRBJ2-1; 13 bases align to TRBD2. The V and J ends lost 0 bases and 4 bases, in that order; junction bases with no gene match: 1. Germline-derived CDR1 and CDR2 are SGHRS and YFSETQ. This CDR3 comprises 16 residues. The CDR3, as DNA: TGCGCCAGCAGCTTGGGGACTAGCGGGGGTTACAATGAGCAGTTCTTC. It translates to CASSLGTSGGYNEQFF.

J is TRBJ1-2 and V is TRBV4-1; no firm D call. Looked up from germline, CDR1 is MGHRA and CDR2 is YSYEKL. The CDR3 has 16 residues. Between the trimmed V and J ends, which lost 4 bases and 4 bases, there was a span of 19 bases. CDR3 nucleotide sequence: TGCGCCAGCAGCCGGCAAGACCTGACCGAGAGCTATGGCTACACCTTC. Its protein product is CASSRQDLTESYGYTF.

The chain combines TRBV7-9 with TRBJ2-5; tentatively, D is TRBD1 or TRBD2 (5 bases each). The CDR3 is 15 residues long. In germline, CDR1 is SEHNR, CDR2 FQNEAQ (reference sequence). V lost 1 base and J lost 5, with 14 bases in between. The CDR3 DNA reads TGTGCCAGCAGCTTAGGGTCCGGGGCTGTGGAGACCCAGTACTTC. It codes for CASSLGSGAVETQYF.

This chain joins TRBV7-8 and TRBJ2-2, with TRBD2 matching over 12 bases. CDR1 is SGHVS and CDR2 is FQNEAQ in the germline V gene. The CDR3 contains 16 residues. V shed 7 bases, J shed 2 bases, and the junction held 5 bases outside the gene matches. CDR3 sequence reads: CASKTSGGINTGELFF. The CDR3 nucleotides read TGTGCCAGCAAGACTAGCGGGGGCATCAACACCGGGGAGCTGTTTTTT.

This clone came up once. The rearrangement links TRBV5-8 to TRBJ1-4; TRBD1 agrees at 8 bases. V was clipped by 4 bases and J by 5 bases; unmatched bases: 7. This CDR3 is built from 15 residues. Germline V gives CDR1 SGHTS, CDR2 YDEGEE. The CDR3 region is CASSTGQGGNEKLFF. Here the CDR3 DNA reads TGTGCCAGCAGCACCGGACAGGGTGGGAATGAAAAACTGTTTTTT.

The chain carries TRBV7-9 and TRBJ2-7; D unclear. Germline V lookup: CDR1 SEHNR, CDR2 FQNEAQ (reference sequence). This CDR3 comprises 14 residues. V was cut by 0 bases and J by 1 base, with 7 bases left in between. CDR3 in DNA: TGTGCCAGCAGCTTAGCGAGGCAATCCTACGAGCAGTACTTC. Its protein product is CASSLARQSYEQYF.